Listed below are T cell receptor beta chains from one sample, sequenced in a study of blood T cell repertoires in COVID-19. Assay used: immunoSEQ multiplex PCR; TCRdb lists only in-frame clones, some missing. The sample shows 200,000 to 250,000 clones, 87% of them seen only once. Sequenced: peripheral blood. Receptors were obtained from a woman between 18 and 29 years old who had recovered from COVID-19. CDR3s leave out the opening cysteine and the closing phenylalanine or tryptophan.

J gene	V gene	CDR3 length	CDR3 protein
TRBJ1-1	TRBV19	15	ASSSRDRGLGSTEAF
TRBJ1-2	TRBV29-1	10	SADREGYGYT
TRBJ1-1	TRBV27	13	ASSLSRASNTEAF
TRBJ2-1	TRBV5-4	11	ASSFTGSNEQF
TRBJ2-2	TRBV12-3/TRBV12-4	11	ASSLQGVGELF
TRBJ2-7	TRBV18	13	ASSPPQRASYEQY
TRBJ2-3	TRBV25-1	11	ASSESGGDTQY
TRBJ2-7	TRBV25-1	11	ASNGDRAYEQY
TRBJ2-2	TRBV18	14	ASSPMSGTNTGELF
TRBJ2-1	TRBV5-6	13	ASSLGLASYNEQF
TRBJ1-1	TRBV15	10	ATETRGTEAF
TRBJ2-5	TRBV7-2	12	ASSPRREGETQY
TRBJ2-1	TRBV7-9	17	ASSFPGFGSPVAYNEQF
TRBJ2-7	TRBV7-9	13	ASSFRQGPTYEQY
TRBJ2-7	TRBV11-2	11	ASSLVEAYEQY
TRBJ1-2	TRBV16	14	ASSQSRTGGSKGYT
TRBJ1-1	TRBV27	13	ASSLSGHPNGEAF
TRBJ1-2	TRBV6-2/TRBV6-3	13	ASSYFSGTAYGYT
TRBJ2-7	TRBV5-1	15	ASSLETSGRAWYEQY
TRBJ2-2	TRBV7-9	15	ASSTLDRWANTGELF
TRBJ2-1	TRBV19	12	ASRPGLGNNEQF
TRBJ1-1	TRBV19	12	ASSLRQGYTEAF
TRBJ2-3	TRBV7-3	13	ASSQGAYSTDTQY
TRBJ2-5	TRBV9	14	ASSSPASGDQETQY
TRBJ2-3	TRBV5-4	12	ASSWTSGADTQY
TRBJ1-5	TRBV18	11	ASSRGQNQPQH
TRBJ1-1	TRBV6-5	10	ASSYNRIEAF
TRBJ2-5	TRBV19	14	ASTSVGGPDQETQY
TRBJ1-1	TRBV29-1	11	SVRRDTDTEAF
TRBJ1-1	TRBV5-1	12	ASSLSVSNTEAF
TRBJ2-7	TRBV6-2/TRBV6-3	12	ASSYRDRFYEQY
TRBJ1-6	TRBV27	15	ASNWLSGLKSNSPLH
TRBJ1-2	TRBV5-5	14	ASSQGAGGLYYGYT
TRBJ2-2	TRBV6-5	14	ASSYSRREGTGELF
TRBJ1-2	TRBV18	15	ASSPWTGGVGSYGYT
TRBJ2-1	TRBV4-3	13	ASSQVASGSNEQF